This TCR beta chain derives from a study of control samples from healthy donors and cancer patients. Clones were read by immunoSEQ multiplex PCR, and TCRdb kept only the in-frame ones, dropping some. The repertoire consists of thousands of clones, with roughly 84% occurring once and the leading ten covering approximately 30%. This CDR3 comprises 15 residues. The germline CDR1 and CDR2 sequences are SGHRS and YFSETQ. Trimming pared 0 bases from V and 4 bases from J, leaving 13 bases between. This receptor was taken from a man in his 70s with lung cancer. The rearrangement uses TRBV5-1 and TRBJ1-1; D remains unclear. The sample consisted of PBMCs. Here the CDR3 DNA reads TGCGCCAGCAGCTTGGGGACCAAAACTAGCACTGAAGCTTTCTTT. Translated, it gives CASSLGTKTSTEAFF.